These T cell receptor beta chains were read from a single sample in a study of blood T cell repertoires in COVID-19. Repertoires were generated with immunoSEQ multiplex PCR, while TCRdb's copy carries only in-frame clones and drops some. The sample shows some 95,000 clones, 80% of them seen only once. Sequenced sample: peripheral blood. The receptors come from a middle-aged man who had recovered from COVID-19. Each CDR3 is given with its conserved first and last residue. The order of the fields is J gene, D gene, V gene, clone size, CDR3 protein, CDR3 DNA. The D gene is left open where the match is weak. Expanded clones are given a class, and other clones once, few, many or no size at all.

j_gene: TRBJ2-3; d_gene: .; v_gene: TRBV2; abundance: .; CDR3aa: CASRRSASTDTQYF; CDR3nt: TGTGCCAGCAGGAGGAGCGCTAGCACAGATACGCAGTATTTT
j_gene: TRBJ1-3; d_gene: .; v_gene: TRBV30; abundance: .; CDR3aa: CASSDFSGNTIYF; CDR3nt: TGTGCCTCCTCGGACTTCTCTGGAAACACCATATATTTT
j_gene: TRBJ2-2; d_gene: .; v_gene: TRBV7-9; abundance: .; CDR3aa: CASSSMGGGDTGELFF; CDR3nt: TGTGCCAGCAGCTCCATGGGGGGAGGCGACACCGGGGAGCTGTTTTTT
j_gene: TRBJ2-1; d_gene: TRBD2; v_gene: TRBV11-2; abundance: .; CDR3aa: CASSFTSGTYNEQFF; CDR3nt: TGTGCCAGCAGCTTTACTAGCGGTACATACAATGAGCAGTTCTTC
j_gene: TRBJ2-7; d_gene: .; v_gene: TRBV5-5; abundance: .; CDR3aa: CASSLLLQGIGEQYF; CDR3nt: TGTGCCAGCAGCTTGTTACTCCAGGGGATTGGGGAGCAGTACTTC
j_gene: TRBJ2-7; d_gene: TRBD1; v_gene: TRBV27; abundance: once; CDR3aa: CASSSSGTGRSYEQYF; CDR3nt: TGTGCCAGCAGTTCCTCCGGGACAGGGAGATCCTACGAGCAGTACTTC
j_gene: TRBJ2-1; d_gene: TRBD2; v_gene: TRBV10-1; abundance: .; CDR3aa: CASSEVSQIAGGPNEQFF; CDR3nt: TGCGCCAGCAGTGAGGTGAGCCAAATAGCGGGAGGGCCGAATGAGCAGTTCTTC
j_gene: TRBJ2-7; d_gene: TRBD1; v_gene: TRBV7-7; abundance: .; CDR3aa: CASSPGQGGSYEQYF; CDR3nt: TGTGCCAGCAGCCCCGGACAGGGGGGTTCCTACGAGCAGTACTTC
j_gene: TRBJ2-7; d_gene: TRBD1; v_gene: TRBV3-1/TRBV3-2; abundance: .; CDR3aa: CASSRGQGLTF; CDR3nt: TGTGCCAGCAGCCGAGGACAGGGATTGACCTTC
j_gene: TRBJ2-7; d_gene: TRBD2; v_gene: TRBV28; abundance: once; CDR3aa: CASRLSGSATEQYF; CDR3nt: TGTGCCAGCAGACTTAGCGGGAGTGCAACCGAGCAGTACTTC
j_gene: TRBJ2-2; d_gene: .; v_gene: TRBV9; abundance: .; CDR3aa: CASSDMTGPNTGELFF; CDR3nt: TGTGCCAGCAGCGACATGACAGGCCCGAACACCGGGGAGCTGTTTTTT
j_gene: TRBJ1-2; d_gene: .; v_gene: TRBV9; abundance: .; CDR3aa: CASSTENYGYTF; CDR3nt: TGTGCCAGCAGTACAGAGAACTATGGCTACACCTTC
j_gene: TRBJ1-6; d_gene: .; v_gene: TRBV7-8; abundance: .; CDR3aa: CASSLGGLTNGNSPLHF; CDR3nt: TGTGCCAGCAGCTTAGGTGGACTCACAAACGGGAATTCACCCCTCCACTTT
j_gene: TRBJ1-1; d_gene: .; v_gene: TRBV9; abundance: .; CDR3aa: CASSVADRSYTEAFF; CDR3nt: TGTGCCAGCAGCGTAGCGGACAGATCCTACACTGAAGCTTTCTTT
j_gene: TRBJ2-6; d_gene: .; v_gene: TRBV7-2; abundance: few; CDR3aa: CASSLNHLASGANVLTF; CDR3nt: TGTGCCAGCAGCTTAAACCACCTAGCCTCTGGGGCCAACGTCCTGACTTTC
j_gene: TRBJ1-6; d_gene: TRBD1; v_gene: TRBV7-2; abundance: few; CDR3aa: CASSQRGTGGSPLHF; CDR3nt: TGTGCCAGCAGCCAGAGGGGGACAGGAGGTTCACCCCTCCACTTT
j_gene: TRBJ2-3; d_gene: .; v_gene: TRBV5-1; abundance: once; CDR3aa: CASRRVSTDTQYF; CDR3nt: TGCGCCAGTCGACGGGTCTCAACAGATACGCAGTATTTT
j_gene: TRBJ2-7; d_gene: TRBD2; v_gene: TRBV7-9; abundance: .; CDR3aa: CASQASGTYEQYF; CDR3nt: TGTGCCAGCCAGGCTAGCGGGACCTACGAGCAGTACTTC
j_gene: TRBJ1-2; d_gene: .; v_gene: TRBV18; abundance: .; CDR3aa: CASSPTSGNYGYTF; CDR3nt: TGTGCCAGCTCACCAACCTCCGGTAACTATGGCTACACCTTC
j_gene: TRBJ2-1; d_gene: .; v_gene: TRBV9; abundance: .; CDR3aa: CASSVEWTLMDEQFF; CDR3nt: TGTGCCAGCAGCGTAGAATGGACACTGATGGATGAGCAGTTCTTC
j_gene: TRBJ2-5; d_gene: .; v_gene: TRBV12-5; abundance: .; CDR3aa: CASGSGQGTEKETQYF; CDR3nt: TGTGCTAGTGGTTCTGGGCAGGGGACCGAAAAAGAGACCCAGTACTTC
j_gene: TRBJ1-3; d_gene: .; v_gene: TRBV2; abundance: .; CDR3aa: CASTLGVTGNTIYF; CDR3nt: TGTGCCAGCACCTTAGGGGTGACTGGAAACACCATATATTTT
j_gene: TRBJ2-7; d_gene: .; v_gene: TRBV10-3; abundance: once; CDR3aa: CAITRQKGHEQYF; CDR3nt: TGTGCCATCACCCGACAGAAGGGCCACGAGCAGTACTTC
j_gene: TRBJ2-3; d_gene: TRBD1; v_gene: TRBV4-1; abundance: .; CDR3aa: CASRPTGGTFTDTQYF; CDR3nt: TGCGCCAGCAGGCCGACAGGGGGGACTTTCACAGATACGCAGTATTTT
j_gene: TRBJ2-1; d_gene: TRBD2; v_gene: TRBV7-2; abundance: .; CDR3aa: CASSLVALAGASYNEQFF; CDR3nt: TGTGCCAGCAGCTTAGTCGCGCTAGCGGGAGCATCCTACAATGAGCAGTTCTTC
j_gene: TRBJ2-7; d_gene: TRBD1; v_gene: TRBV4-1; abundance: .; CDR3aa: CASSQASGTGVYEQYF; CDR3nt: TGCGCCAGCAGCCAAGCCTCCGGGACAGGGGTTTACGAGCAGTACTTC
j_gene: TRBJ2-2; d_gene: TRBD2; v_gene: TRBV7-9; abundance: .; CDR3aa: CASSFWGTTVSGELFF; CDR3nt: TGTGCCAGCAGCTTTTGGGGGACTACAGTTTCCGGGGAGCTGTTTTTT
j_gene: TRBJ2-5; d_gene: TRBD2; v_gene: TRBV6-5; abundance: .; CDR3aa: CAGTLAGEETQYF; CDR3nt: TGTGCCGGCACTTTAGCGGGAGAAGAGACCCAGTACTTC
j_gene: TRBJ2-1; d_gene: .; v_gene: TRBV12-5; abundance: .; CDR3aa: CASGLGGEHEQFF; CDR3nt: TGTGCTAGTGGTTTGGGGGGAGAGCATGAGCAGTTCTTC
j_gene: TRBJ2-5; d_gene: .; v_gene: TRBV28; abundance: few; CDR3aa: CASSLSSGEETQYF; CDR3nt: TGTGCCAGCAGTTTATCATCAGGGGAAGAGACCCAGTACTTC
j_gene: TRBJ1-2; d_gene: TRBD1; v_gene: TRBV5-1; abundance: .; CDR3aa: CASSFAGTGGGYTF; CDR3nt: TGCGCCAGCAGCTTTGCCGGGACAGGGGGCGGCTACACCTTC
j_gene: TRBJ2-1; d_gene: TRBD2; v_gene: TRBV19; abundance: .; CDR3aa: CASSQRGAVDEQFF; CDR3nt: TGTGCCAGTAGTCAGCGGGGGGCCGTGGATGAGCAGTTCTTC
j_gene: TRBJ1-2; d_gene: .; v_gene: TRBV5-6; abundance: .; CDR3aa: CASRAAGSGGYTF; CDR3nt: TGTGCCAGCAGGGCCGCGGGCTCGGGTGGCTACACCTTC